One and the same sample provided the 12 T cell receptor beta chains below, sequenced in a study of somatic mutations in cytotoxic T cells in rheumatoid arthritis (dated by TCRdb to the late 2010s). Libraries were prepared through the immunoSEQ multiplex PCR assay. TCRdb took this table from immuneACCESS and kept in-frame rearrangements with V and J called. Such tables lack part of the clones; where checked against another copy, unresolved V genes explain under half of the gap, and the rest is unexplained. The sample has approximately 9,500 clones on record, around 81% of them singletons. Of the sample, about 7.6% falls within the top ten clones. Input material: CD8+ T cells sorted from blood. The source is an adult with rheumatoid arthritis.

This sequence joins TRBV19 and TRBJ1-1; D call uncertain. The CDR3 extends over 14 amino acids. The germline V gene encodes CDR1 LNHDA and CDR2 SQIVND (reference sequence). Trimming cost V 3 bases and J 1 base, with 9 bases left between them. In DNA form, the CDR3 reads TGTGCCAGTAGTATCCTCGACTGGAACACTGAAGCTTTCTTT. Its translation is CASSILDWNTEAFF.

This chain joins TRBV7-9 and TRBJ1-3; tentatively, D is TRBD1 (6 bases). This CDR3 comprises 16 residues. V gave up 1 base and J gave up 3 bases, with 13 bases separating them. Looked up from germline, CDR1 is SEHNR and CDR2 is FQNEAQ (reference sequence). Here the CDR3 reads CASSLVRGVYGNTIYF. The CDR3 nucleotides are TGTGCCAGCAGCTTAGTCAGGGGAGTATATGGAAACACCATATATTTT.

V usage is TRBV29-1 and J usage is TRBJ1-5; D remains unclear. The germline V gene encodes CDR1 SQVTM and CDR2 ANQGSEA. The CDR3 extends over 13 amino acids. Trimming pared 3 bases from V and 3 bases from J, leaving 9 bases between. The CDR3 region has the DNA TGCAGCGTTGATGAGGGATACAATCAGCCCCAGCATTTT. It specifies CSVDEGYNQPQHF.

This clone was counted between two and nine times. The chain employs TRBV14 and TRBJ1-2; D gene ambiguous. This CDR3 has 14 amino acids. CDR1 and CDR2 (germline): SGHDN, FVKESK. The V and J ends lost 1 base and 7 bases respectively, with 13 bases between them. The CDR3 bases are TGTGCCAGCAGCCAAGCTCGGGTATCGGTTGGCTACACCTTC. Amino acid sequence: CASSQARVSVGYTF.

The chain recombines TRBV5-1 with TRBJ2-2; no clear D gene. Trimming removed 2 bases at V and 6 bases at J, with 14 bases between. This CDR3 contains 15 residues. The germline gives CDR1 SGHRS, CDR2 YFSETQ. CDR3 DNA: TGCGCCAGCAGCTTAAGTAACCCTCCTTCCGGGGAGCTGTTTTTT. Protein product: CASSLSNPPSGELFF. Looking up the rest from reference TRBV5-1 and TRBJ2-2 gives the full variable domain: KAGVTQTPRYLIKTRGQQVTLSCSPISGHRSVSWYQQTPGQGLQFLFEYFSETQRNKGNFPGRFSGRQFSNSRSEMNVSTLELGDSALYLCASSLSNPPSGELFFGEGSRLTVL.

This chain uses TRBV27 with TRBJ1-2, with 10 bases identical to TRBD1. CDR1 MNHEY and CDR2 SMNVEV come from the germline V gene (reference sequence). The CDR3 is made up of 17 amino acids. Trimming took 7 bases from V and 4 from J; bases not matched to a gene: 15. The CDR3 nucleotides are TGTGCCAGCACCTACCGGGACAGGGGAAGTTTTTTCTATGGCTACACCTTC. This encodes CASTYRDRGSFFYGYTF.

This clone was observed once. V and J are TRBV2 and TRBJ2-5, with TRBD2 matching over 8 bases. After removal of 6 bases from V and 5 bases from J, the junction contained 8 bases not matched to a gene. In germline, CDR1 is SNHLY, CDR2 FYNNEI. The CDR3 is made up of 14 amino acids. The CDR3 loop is CASSADGRGETQYF. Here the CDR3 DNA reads TGTGCCAGCAGCGCTGACGGGAGGGGGGAGACCCAGTACTTC.

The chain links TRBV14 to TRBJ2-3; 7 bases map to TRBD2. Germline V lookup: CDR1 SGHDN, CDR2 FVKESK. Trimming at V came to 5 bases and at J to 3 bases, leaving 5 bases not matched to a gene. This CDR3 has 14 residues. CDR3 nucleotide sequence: TGTGCCAGCAGCAGGGGAGGGCGTACAGATACGCAGTATTTT. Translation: CASSRGGRTDTQYF.

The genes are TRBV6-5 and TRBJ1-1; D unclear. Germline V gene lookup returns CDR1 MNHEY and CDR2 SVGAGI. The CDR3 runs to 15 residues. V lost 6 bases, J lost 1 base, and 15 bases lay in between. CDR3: CASSPYVRENTEAFF. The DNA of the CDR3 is TGTGCCAGCAGCCCTTACGTAAGGGAGAACACTGAAGCTTTCTTT.

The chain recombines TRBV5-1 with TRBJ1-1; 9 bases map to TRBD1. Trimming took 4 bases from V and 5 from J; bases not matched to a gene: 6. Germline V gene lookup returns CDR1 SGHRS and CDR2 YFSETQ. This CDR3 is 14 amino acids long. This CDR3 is CASSDTGGTTEAFF. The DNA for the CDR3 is TGCGCCAGCAGCGACACAGGGGGCACGACTGAAGCTTTCTTT.

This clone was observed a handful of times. CDR3 protein: CASSALSRMEQYF. For the CDR3, the DNA is TGTGCCAGCAGTGCCCTATCCCGGATGGAGCAGTACTTC. This sequence joins TRBV25-1 and TRBJ2-7; D is unclear. Germline V CDR1 and CDR2: MGHDK, SYGVNS. The CDR3 is made up of 13 amino acids. V was cut by 4 bases and J by 7 bases, with 14 bases left in between.

The CDR3 nucleotides read TGTGCCAGCGAGGGGGGGACTGAAGCTTTCTTT. Encoded protein: CASEGGTEAFF. V is TRBV2 and J is TRBJ1-1, with a tentative D call TRBD1 (6 bases). The CDR3 is 11 residues long. V lost 8 bases to trimming and J lost 5 bases, with 9 bases between them. Germline-derived CDR1 and CDR2 are SNHLY and FYNNEI.